A selection of T cell receptor beta chains follows, all from one sample in a study of T cell responses to AZD1222 COVID-19 vaccine. Using immunoSEQ multiplex PCR, the repertoire was profiled, and TCRdb retains in-frame clones only, with some absent. Of around 130,000 clones in the sample, around 83% were seen once. Sequencing used peripheral blood, obtained 28 days after the second AZD1222 dose. Source of these receptors: an adult who received the AZD1222 COVID-19 vaccine. Both conserved end residues are part of each CDR3. The order of the fields is V gene, J gene, D gene, clone size, CDR3 protein, CDR3 DNA. The D gene is left open where the match is weak. Rows give clone size only sometimes, using once, few, many, or a class for an expanded clone.

v_call: TRBV7-2; j_call: TRBJ2-1; d_call: NA; clone_size: NA; cdr3_aa: CASSWAGGNEQFF; cdr3_nt: TGTGCCAGCAGCTGGGCTGGGGGGAATGAGCAGTTCTTC
v_call: TRBV15; j_call: TRBJ1-3; d_call: NA; clone_size: NA; cdr3_aa: CATREGSSGNTIYF; cdr3_nt: TGTGCCACCAGGGAAGGAAGCTCTGGAAACACCATATATTTT
v_call: TRBV27; j_call: TRBJ2-3; d_call: TRBD2; clone_size: NA; cdr3_aa: CASKASPSGLAGLYTQYF; cdr3_nt: TGTGCCAGCAAAGCGAGCCCTTCCGGACTAGCGGGGTTGTATACGCAGTATTTT
v_call: TRBV5-4; j_call: TRBJ2-3; d_call: TRBD2; clone_size: NA; cdr3_aa: CASSSEGTSGGADTQYF; cdr3_nt: TGTGCCAGCAGCTCCGAAGGGACTAGCGGGGGCGCAGATACGCAGTATTTT
v_call: TRBV7-3; j_call: TRBJ1-2; d_call: NA; clone_size: NA; cdr3_aa: CASSLSSKHGYTF; cdr3_nt: TGTGCCAGCAGCTTATCTTCTAAACATGGCTACACCTTC
v_call: TRBV7-9; j_call: TRBJ2-1; d_call: TRBD1; clone_size: NA; cdr3_aa: CAIRQGWNEQFF; cdr3_nt: TGTGCCATCCGACAGGGATGGAATGAGCAGTTCTTC
v_call: TRBV4-3; j_call: TRBJ1-2; d_call: NA; clone_size: NA; cdr3_aa: CASSENDDWVPHTF; cdr3_nt: TGCGCCAGCAGCGAAAATGACGATTGGGTCCCGCACACCTTC
v_call: TRBV5-8; j_call: TRBJ2-5; d_call: TRBD1; clone_size: NA; cdr3_aa: CARDRGQETQYF; cdr3_nt: TGTGCCAGGGACAGGGGGCAGGAGACCCAGTACTTC
v_call: TRBV12-3/TRBV12-4; j_call: TRBJ2-5; d_call: TRBD1; clone_size: NA; cdr3_aa: CASRQGAQETQYF; cdr3_nt: TGTGCCAGCAGGCAGGGGGCCCAAGAGACCCAGTACTTC
v_call: TRBV6-5; j_call: TRBJ2-5; d_call: TRBD1; clone_size: NA; cdr3_aa: CASGTGAGEETQYF; cdr3_nt: TGTGCCAGCGGGACAGGGGCGGGGGAAGAGACCCAGTACTTC
v_call: TRBV11-1; j_call: TRBJ2-7; d_call: NA; clone_size: NA; cdr3_aa: CASSLYGTFGAREQYF; cdr3_nt: TGTGCCAGCAGCCTCTACGGGACTTTTGGGGCCCGCGAGCAGTACTTC
v_call: TRBV7-8; j_call: TRBJ2-1; d_call: TRBD2; clone_size: NA; cdr3_aa: CASSLLGTSRYNEQFF; cdr3_nt: TGTGCCAGCAGCTTATTGGGGACTAGCAGGTACAATGAGCAGTTCTTC
v_call: TRBV7-3; j_call: TRBJ1-1; d_call: NA; clone_size: NA; cdr3_aa: CASSPQGGNTEAFF; cdr3_nt: TGTGCCAGCAGCCCACAGGGTGGAAACACTGAAGCTTTCTTT
v_call: TRBV6-6; j_call: TRBJ1-5; d_call: NA; clone_size: NA; cdr3_aa: CASNDGGSNQPQHF; cdr3_nt: TGTGCCAGCAACGACGGCGGTAGCAATCAGCCCCAGCATTTT
v_call: TRBV29-1; j_call: TRBJ2-7; d_call: TRBD1; clone_size: once; cdr3_aa: CSVVKDRDEQYF; cdr3_nt: TGCAGCGTTGTTAAGGACAGGGACGAGCAGTACTTC
v_call: TRBV2; j_call: TRBJ1-6; d_call: NA; clone_size: NA; cdr3_aa: CASSGSGTPNSPLHF; cdr3_nt: TGTGCCAGCAGTGGATCCGGGACTCCTAATTCACCCCTCCACTTT
v_call: TRBV10-1; j_call: TRBJ2-2; d_call: NA; clone_size: NA; cdr3_aa: CASSSTERATGELFF; cdr3_nt: TGCGCCAGCTCCTCCACCGAGAGGGCCACCGGGGAGCTGTTTTTT